Listed here are 8 T cell receptor beta chains from one sample, sequenced in a study of Ad26.COV2.S vaccination and SARS-CoV-2 variants. The data were produced by immunoSEQ multiplex PCR, yet TCRdb's version contains in-frame clones alone and is incomplete. Of about 350,000 clones listed, approximately 90% are singletons. The sample in question was peripheral blood, obtained after recovery from COVID-19. The receptors stem from a human donor who had recovered from COVID-19.

The chain is built from TRBV7-9 and TRBJ1-1; D may be TRBD1 (6 bases). From germline, CDR1 is SEHNR and CDR2 FQNEAQ (reference sequence). The V and J ends lost 5 bases and 5 bases respectively, with 12 bases between them. There are 13 residues in the CDR3. The CDR3 here is CASSPQGQTEAFF. The CDR3 DNA sequence: TGTGCCAGCAGCCCCCAGGGGCAAACTGAAGCTTTCTTT.

The chain is built from TRBV21-1 and TRBJ1-1; the table calls TRBD1, which could not be checked here. TRBV21-1 is a pseudogene. The CDR3 is 16 residues long. CDR3 loop: CASSNDHRDKNTEAFF. The CDR3 DNA is TGTGCCAGCAGCAACGACCACCGGGACAAGAACACTGAAGCTTTCTTT.

The chain uses TRBV6-5 and TRBJ1-4; the D gene is possibly TRBD1 (5 bases). The germline CDR1 and CDR2 sequences are MNHEY and SVGAGI. The CDR3 loop spans 16 amino acids. With 0 bases removed from V and 5 bases from J, the gap between germline ends came to 13 bases. The CDR3 DNA is TGTGCCAGCAGTTACTCGACCGGACATATCAATGAAAAACTGTTTTTT. As protein: CASSYSTGHINEKLFF.

The table lists this clone with a count of one. The rearrangement links TRBV12-3 or TRBV12-4 to TRBJ2-3; D not certain. With 3 bases removed from V and 4 bases from J, the gap between germline ends came to 8 bases. CDR3 length equals 13 residues. CDR3 protein: CASSLDLADTQYF. In DNA form, the CDR3 reads TGTGCCAGCAGTTTGGATCTGGCAGATACGCAGTATTTT.

The chain employs TRBV29-1 and TRBJ2-7; the match to TRBD1 covers 8 bases. With V trimmed by 5 bases and J by 0 bases, 3 bases remained unmatched. Germline V lookup: CDR1 SQVTM, CDR2 ANQGSEA. The length of the CDR3 is 13 residues. The CDR3 region is CSVCGQGSYEQYF. CDR3 nucleotides: TGCAGCGTTTGCGGACAGGGCTCCTACGAGCAGTACTTC.

The rearrangement links TRBV4-1 to TRBJ2-2; 11 nucleotides align to TRBD2. The V gene's germline CDR1 is MGHRA and CDR2 YSYEKL. The V gene end was trimmed by 2 bases and the J gene end by 5 bases; junction bases not matched to a gene: 7. CDR3 length: 17 amino acids. This CDR3 is CASSQHSGGAKTGELFF. The CDR3 region has the DNA TGCGCCAGCAGCCAACATAGCGGGGGGGCCAAAACCGGGGAGCTGTTTTTT.

This sequence joins TRBV9 and TRBJ1-6; D perhaps matches TRBD1 (6 bases). Trimming pared 3 bases from V and 7 bases from J, leaving 14 bases between. The CDR3 loop spans 15 amino acids. From germline, CDR1 is SGDLS and CDR2 YYNGEE. The CDR3 region is CASSAYREPNSPLHF. The CDR3 DNA reads as TGTGCCAGCAGCGCGTACAGGGAGCCGAATTCACCCCTCCACTTT.

The rearrangement links TRBV5-6 to TRBJ1-2; 7 nucleotides match TRBD1. The CDR3 covers 16 residues. The trim removed 0 bases at V and 4 bases at J, leaving 9 bases unmatched. Germline V gene sequence: CDR1 SGHDT, CDR2 YYEEEE. The CDR3 nucleotides read TGTGCCAGCAGCTTGGACCCTGGGGCAGGGGGCTATGGCTACACCTTC. This sequence encodes CASSLDPGAGGYGYTF.